The 15 T cell receptor beta chains below were found in one sample sequenced in a study of blood T cell repertoires in COVID-19. The method was immunoSEQ multiplex PCR; TCRdb's version includes in-frame clones alone and lacks a portion of them. Of tens of thousands of clones listed, around 80% are singletons. The sample taken for sequencing was peripheral blood. These receptors all stem from a man in his fifties with active or convalescent COVID-19.

This clone was detected a few times. The gene calls are TRBV28 and TRBJ1-1; D is uncertain. Germline V gene sequence: CDR1 MDHEN, CDR2 SYDVKM. This CDR3 contains 14 residues. Trimming left V 6 bases short and J 2 bases short, with 13 bases between. The CDR3 nucleotides are TGTGCCAGCAGGACTACATGGGCTAACACTGAAGCTTTCTTT. Protein: CASRTTWANTEAFF.

CDR3 region: CASSYPGYTF. CDR3 DNA: TGTGCCAGCAGTTACCCGGGCTACACCTTC. The rearrangement links TRBV6-2 or TRBV6-3 to TRBJ1-2, with D hard to call. Per germline, CDR1 MNHEY and CDR2 SVGEGT. The CDR3 is 10 residues long. Trimming stripped 2 bases from V and 8 bases from J, with 3 bases between.

The V gene is TRBV5-4, the J gene TRBJ1-2; 7 positions agree with TRBD1. This CDR3 comprises 15 residues. V gave up 6 bases and J gave up 4 bases; unmatched junction bases: 12. Germline values: CDR1 SGHNT, CDR2 YYREEE (reference sequence). The CDR3 protein is CASISGTASSYGYTF. The CDR3 DNA follows: TGTGCCAGCATCTCCGGGACAGCCTCCTCCTATGGCTACACCTTC.

The V call is TRBV9, the J call TRBJ2-2; 9 nucleotides align to TRBD2. The CDR3 covers 13 residues. Per the germline V gene, CDR1 is SGDLS and CDR2 is YYNGEE. The CDR3 region is CARRTSVPGELFF. The CDR3 coding sequence is TGTGCACGCCGGACTAGCGTCCCCGGGGAGCTGTTTTTT.

The chain is built from TRBV10-1 and TRBJ2-5; 7 bases map to TRBD2. This CDR3 is built from 13 residues. The V gene end was trimmed by 4 bases and the J gene end by 4 bases; junction bases not matched to a gene: 3. Germline assignment: CDR1 WNHNN and CDR2 SYGVQD (reference sequence). The chain's CDR3 is CASSASSGETQYF. The CDR3 coding sequence is TGCGCCAGCAGTGCTTCTAGCGGAGAGACCCAGTACTTC.

The chain combines TRBV18 with TRBJ1-1; TRBD1 agrees at 7 bases. The V segment lost 6 bases and the J segment 1 base; nucleotides outside the gene matches: 8. The germline CDR1 and CDR2 sequences are KGHSH and LQKENI. CDR3 length: 15 amino acids. CDR3 nucleotide sequence: TGTGCCAGCTCTCTTCGGGGACAGACGAACACTGAAGCTTTCTTT. Its translation: CASSLRGQTNTEAFF. The full variable domain, with the rest looked up from reference TRBV18 and TRBJ1-1, is NAGVMQNPRHLVRRRGQEARLRCSPMKGHSHVYWYRQLPEEGLKFMVYLQKENIIDESGMPKERFSAEFPKEGPSILRIQQVVRGDSAAYFCASSLRGQTNTEAFFGQGTRLTVV.

The V gene is TRBV5-6, the J gene TRBJ2-1; possible D gene TRBD2, 6 bases. This CDR3 region has 15 residues. CDR1 is SGHDT, CDR2 YYEEEE, per germline. Trimming cost V 3 bases and J 5 bases, with 15 bases left between them. In DNA form, the CDR3 reads TGTGCCAGCAGCTCGGGACTCGGGGATGACAATGAGCAGTTCTTC. Protein: CASSSGLGDDNEQFF.

Only one count was recorded for this clone. The chain couples TRBV6-1 to TRBJ1-5; D unresolved. The CDR3 has 15 residues. Germline V gene sequence: CDR1 MNHNS, CDR2 SASEGT. The V and J ends lost 2 bases and 0 bases respectively, with 8 bases between them. CDR3 DNA sequence: TGTGCCAGCAGTGAACAGGCAAATAGCAATCAGCCCCAGCATTTT. The encoded protein is CASSEQANSNQPQHF.

The table lists this clone with a few counts. V usage is TRBV10-1 and J usage is TRBJ2-1; a weak D match, TRBD2 (5 bases). V lost 2 bases and J lost 4, with 6 bases in between. Germline CDR1 is WNHNN and CDR2 is SYGVQD (reference sequence). This CDR3 is built from 13 residues. The CDR3 DNA reads as TGCGCCAGCAGTGAGACTAGGTACAATGAGCAGTTCTTC. It translates to CASSETRYNEQFF.

This chain uses TRBV27 with TRBJ1-3; perhaps TRBD1 as D (5 bases). The V and J ends lost 5 bases and 1 base respectively, with 12 bases between them. CDR1 MNHEY and CDR2 SMNVEV come from the germline V gene (reference sequence). CDR3 length equals 15 residues. The CDR3, as DNA: TGTGCCAGCAGTGACGGGGGGATTTCTGGAAACACCATATATTTT. This encodes CASSDGGISGNTIYF.

This clone has only one observation. The chain has TRBV27 and TRBJ2-2, with 8 bases aligning to TRBD2. Germline loops: CDR1 MNHEY, CDR2 SMNVEV (reference sequence). The CDR3 covers 16 residues. Trimming at V came to 3 bases and at J to 4 bases, leaving 7 bases not matched to a gene. The DNA for the CDR3 is TGTGCCAGCAGTTTCCTGGCGGGGGGCCTCACCGGGGAGCTGTTTTTT. This gives the protein CASSFLAGGLTGELFF.

V and J are TRBV13 and TRBJ2-5; tentative D call: TRBD2 (6 bases). Trimming shortened V by 5 bases and J by 9 bases, and 16 bases separated the two germline ends. The germline CDR1 and CDR2 sequences are PRHDT and FYEKMQ (reference sequence). The CDR3 is 13 residues long. CDR3 coding DNA: TGTGCCAGCAGCGGGGAGGTGGGGTCGGCCCAGTACTTC. Protein product: CASSGEVGSAQYF. The entire variable domain, with the rest obtained from reference TRBV13 and TRBJ2-5, is as follows: AAGVIQSPRHLIKEKRETATLKCYPIPRHDTVYWYQQGPGQDPQFLISFYEKMQSDKGSIPDRFSAQQFSDYHSELNMSSLELGDSALYFCASSGEVGSAQYFGPGTRLLVL.

This clone was counted once. V and J are TRBV4-2 and TRBJ2-5; D not resolved. V lost 5 bases, J lost 0 bases, and 16 bases lay in between. This CDR3 spans 16 amino acids. Per germline, CDR1 LGHNA and CDR2 YNFKEQ. CDR3 DNA sequence: TGTGCCAGCAGCTTCAACGCCGACTCGTACCAAGAGACCCAGTACTTC. Protein: CASSFNADSYQETQYF.

This clone came up once. V and J are TRBV6-5 and TRBJ1-2, with TRBD1 identical over 8 bases. The CDR3 contains 13 residues. The V segment lost 7 bases and the J segment 6 bases; nucleotides outside the gene matches: 7. Looked up from germline, CDR1 is MNHEY and CDR2 is SVGAGI. For the CDR3, the DNA is TGTGCCAGCACCGTCGTGACAGGGGATGGCTACACCTTC. It specifies CASTVVTGDGYTF.

The chain is built from TRBV25-1 and TRBJ1-2, with D possibly matching TRBD1 (6 bases). Germline assignment: CDR1 MGHDK and CDR2 SYGVNS. The CDR3 length is 14 residues. With 2 bases removed from V and 7 bases from J, the gap between germline ends came to 14 bases. CDR3 coding DNA: TGTGCCAGCAGTGAAACAGGGTATCGGGGTGGCTACACCTTC. It is translated as CASSETGYRGGYTF.